This TCR beta chain was profiled in a study of siplizumab effects on memory and regulatory T cells. Study-wide results and caveats: Memory cells that were CD4+ and unstimulated gave rise to alloreactive sequences, which siplizumab significantly reduced. The apparent diversity of naive T cells exceeded that of memory cells, and naive T cells seemed to make a major contribution to the alloresponse. Naive or memory phenotype was unassignable for roughly 80-96% of proliferating CD4+ or CD8+ clones.

Around 10^5 TCR templates underwent assay in every sample. This table comes from immunoSEQ multiplex PCR, and its TCRdb copy is limited to in-frame clones, with some not included. The profile shows some 62,000 clones, around 78% of them singletons. With regard to this clone: Its antigen is not known.

The V and J ends lost 4 bases and 10 bases respectively, with 10 bases between them. CDR3 length: 12 amino acids. Germline V lookup: CDR1 MNHNY, CDR2 SVGAGI (reference sequence). The sequence was collected from a human donor in good health. Sequencing used memory CD4+ T cells sorted from blood. The rearrangement uses TRBV6-6 and TRBJ1-4, with TRBD1 as a possible D gene (5 bases). CDR3 residues: CASSSREGKLFF. The DNA of the CDR3 is TGTGCCAGCAGTTCCAGGGAAGGAAAACTGTTTTTT.